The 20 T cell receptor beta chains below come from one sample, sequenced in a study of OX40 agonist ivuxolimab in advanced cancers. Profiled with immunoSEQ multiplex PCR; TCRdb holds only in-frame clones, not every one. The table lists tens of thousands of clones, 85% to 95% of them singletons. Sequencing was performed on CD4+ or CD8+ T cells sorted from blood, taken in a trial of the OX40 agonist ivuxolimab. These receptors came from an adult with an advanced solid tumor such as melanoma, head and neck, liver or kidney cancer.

The CDR3 nucleotides read TGCGCCAGCAGCCAAGGCCTAACAGATACGCAGTATTTT. This gives the protein CASSQGLTDTQYF. The chain links TRBV4-3 to TRBJ2-3; D ambiguous. The germline gives CDR1 LGHNA, CDR2 YSLEER. The CDR3 runs 13 residues. V was trimmed by 1 base and J by 3 bases, leaving 5 bases between them.

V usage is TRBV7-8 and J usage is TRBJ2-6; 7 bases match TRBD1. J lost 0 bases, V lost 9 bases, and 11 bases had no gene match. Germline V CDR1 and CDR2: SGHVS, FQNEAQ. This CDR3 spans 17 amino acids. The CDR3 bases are TGTGCCAGAGGTGAATGGACAGGCCTCTCTGGGGCCAACGTCCTGACTTTC. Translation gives CARGEWTGLSGANVLTF.

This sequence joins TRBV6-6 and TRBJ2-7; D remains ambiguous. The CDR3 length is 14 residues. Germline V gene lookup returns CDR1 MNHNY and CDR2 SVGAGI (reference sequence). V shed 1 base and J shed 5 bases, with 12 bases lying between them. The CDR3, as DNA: TGTGCCAGCAGTTACTACGGCCCCCTGGACGAGCAGTACTTC. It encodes CASSYYGPLDEQYF.

CDR3 coding DNA: TGTGCCAGCGGGGATACTCAGCCCCAGCATTTT. Its protein product is CASGDTQPQHF. The genes are TRBV6-5 and TRBJ1-5; D is undetermined. Trimming cost V 8 bases and J 6 bases, with 8 bases left between them. The CDR3 has 11 residues. The V gene's germline CDR1 is MNHEY and CDR2 SVGAGI.

The CDR3 DNA reads TGCAGCGTTGAAGGGCGGAAGAACACTGAAGCTTTCTTT. Translation gives CSVEGRKNTEAFF. J is TRBJ1-1 and V is TRBV29-1; D remains unclear. Germline-derived CDR1 and CDR2 are SQVTM and ANQGSEA. There are 13 residues in the CDR3. Trimming removed 1 base at V and 1 base at J, with 7 bases between.

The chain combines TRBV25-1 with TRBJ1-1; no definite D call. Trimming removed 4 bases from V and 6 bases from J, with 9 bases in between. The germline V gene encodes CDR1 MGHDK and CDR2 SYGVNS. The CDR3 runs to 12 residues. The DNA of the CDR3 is TGTGCCAGCAGTGTAGTTGGGGCTGAAGCTTTCTTT. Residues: CASSVVGAEAFF.

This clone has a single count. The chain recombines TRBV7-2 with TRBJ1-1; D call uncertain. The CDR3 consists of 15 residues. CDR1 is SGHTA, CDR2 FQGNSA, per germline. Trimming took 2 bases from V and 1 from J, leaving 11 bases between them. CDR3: CASSLFLPPNTEAFF. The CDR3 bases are TGTGCCAGCAGCTTATTCCTCCCACCGAACACTGAAGCTTTCTTT.

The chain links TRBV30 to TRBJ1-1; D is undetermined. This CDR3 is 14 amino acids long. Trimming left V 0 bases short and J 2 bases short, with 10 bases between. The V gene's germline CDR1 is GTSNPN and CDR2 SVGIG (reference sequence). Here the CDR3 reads CAWSVGPLNTEAFF. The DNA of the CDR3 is TGTGCCTGGAGTGTTGGGCCTCTTAACACTGAAGCTTTCTTT.

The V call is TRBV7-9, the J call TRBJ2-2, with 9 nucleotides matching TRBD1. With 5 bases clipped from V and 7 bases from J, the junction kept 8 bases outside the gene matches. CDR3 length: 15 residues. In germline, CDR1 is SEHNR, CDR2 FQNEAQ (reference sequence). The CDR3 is CASSPGTGRNGELFF. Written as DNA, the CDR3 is TGTGCCAGCAGCCCGGGGACAGGGCGAAACGGGGAGCTGTTTTTT.

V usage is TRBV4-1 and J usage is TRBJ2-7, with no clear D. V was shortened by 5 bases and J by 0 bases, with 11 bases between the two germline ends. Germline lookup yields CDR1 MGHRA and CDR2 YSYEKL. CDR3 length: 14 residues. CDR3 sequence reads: CASSFDASSYEQYF. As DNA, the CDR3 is TGCGCCAGCAGCTTCGACGCAAGCTCCTACGAGCAGTACTTC.

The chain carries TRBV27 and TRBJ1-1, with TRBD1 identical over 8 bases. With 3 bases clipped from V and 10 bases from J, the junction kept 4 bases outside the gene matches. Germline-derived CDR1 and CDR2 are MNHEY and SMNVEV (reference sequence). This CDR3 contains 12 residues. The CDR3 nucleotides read TGTGCCAGCAGTTTCGCCGGACAGGGAGCTTTCTTT. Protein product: CASSFAGQGAFF.

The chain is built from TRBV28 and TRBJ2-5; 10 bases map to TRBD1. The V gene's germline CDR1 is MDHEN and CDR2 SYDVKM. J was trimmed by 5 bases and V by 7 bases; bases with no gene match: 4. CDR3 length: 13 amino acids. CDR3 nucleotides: TGTGCCAGCACGGACAGGGGGGAGGAGACCCAGTACTTC. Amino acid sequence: CASTDRGEETQYF.

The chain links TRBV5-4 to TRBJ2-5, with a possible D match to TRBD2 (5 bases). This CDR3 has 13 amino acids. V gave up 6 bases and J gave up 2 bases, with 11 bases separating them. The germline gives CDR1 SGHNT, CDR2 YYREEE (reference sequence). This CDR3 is CASIQRVQETQYF. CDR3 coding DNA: TGTGCCAGCATACAGAGGGTACAAGAGACCCAGTACTTC.

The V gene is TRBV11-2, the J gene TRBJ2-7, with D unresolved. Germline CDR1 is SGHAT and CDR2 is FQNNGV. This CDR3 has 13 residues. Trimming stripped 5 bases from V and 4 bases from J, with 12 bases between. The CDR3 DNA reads TGTGCCAGCAGCCGAAGAACAGCGTACGAGCAGTACTTC. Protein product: CASSRRTAYEQYF. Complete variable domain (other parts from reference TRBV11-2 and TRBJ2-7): EAGVAQSPRYKIIEKRQSVAFWCNPISGHATLYWYQQILGQGPKLLIQFQNNGVVDDSQLPKDRFSAERLKGVDSTLKIQPAKLEDSAVYLCASSRRTAYEQYFGPGTRLTVT.

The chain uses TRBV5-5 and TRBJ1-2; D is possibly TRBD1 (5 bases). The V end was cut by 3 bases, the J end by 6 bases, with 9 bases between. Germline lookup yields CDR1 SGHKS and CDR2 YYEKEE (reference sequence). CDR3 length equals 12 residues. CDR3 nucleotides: TGTGCCAGCAGCTCAGGGTTTAATGGCTACACCTTC. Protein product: CASSSGFNGYTF.

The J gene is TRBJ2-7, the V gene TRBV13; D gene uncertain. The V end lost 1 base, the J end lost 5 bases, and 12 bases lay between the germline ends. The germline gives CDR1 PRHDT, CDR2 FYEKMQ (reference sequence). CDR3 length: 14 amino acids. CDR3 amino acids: CASSLALRSHEQYF. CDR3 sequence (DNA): TGTGCCAGCAGCTTAGCCCTAAGGAGCCACGAGCAGTACTTC.

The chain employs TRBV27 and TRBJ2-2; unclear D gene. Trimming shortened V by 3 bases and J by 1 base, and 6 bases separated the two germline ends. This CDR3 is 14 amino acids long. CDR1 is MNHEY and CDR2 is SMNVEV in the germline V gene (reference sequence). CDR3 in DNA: TGTGCCAGCAGTTTCGGAAAGAACACCGGGGAGCTGTTTTTT. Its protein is CASSFGKNTGELFF.

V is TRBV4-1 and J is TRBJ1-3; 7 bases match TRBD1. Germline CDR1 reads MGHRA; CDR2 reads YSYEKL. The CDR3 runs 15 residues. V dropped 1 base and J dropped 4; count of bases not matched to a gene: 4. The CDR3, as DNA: TGCGCCAGCAGCCAAGGAGGGGGCCTGGGAAACACCATATATTTT. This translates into CASSQGGGLGNTIYF.

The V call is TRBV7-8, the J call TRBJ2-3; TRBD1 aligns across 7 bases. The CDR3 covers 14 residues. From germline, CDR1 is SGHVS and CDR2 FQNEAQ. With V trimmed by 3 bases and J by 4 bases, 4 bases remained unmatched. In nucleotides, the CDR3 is TGTGCCAGCAGCTTGGGGCAGGGGGCAGATACGCAGTATTTT. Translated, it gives CASSLGQGADTQYF.

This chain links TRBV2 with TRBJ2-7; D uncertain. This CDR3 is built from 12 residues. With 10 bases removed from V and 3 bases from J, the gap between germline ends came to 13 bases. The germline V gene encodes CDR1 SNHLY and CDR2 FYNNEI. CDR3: CATNSRYYEQYF. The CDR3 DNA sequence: TGTGCCACAAACTCACGGTACTACGAGCAGTACTTC. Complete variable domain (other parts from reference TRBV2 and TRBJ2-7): EPEVTQTPSHQVTQMGQEVILRCVPISNHLYFYWYRQILGQKVEFLVSFYNNEISEKSEIFDDQFSVERPDGSNFTLKIRSTKLEDSAMYFCATNSRYYEQYFGPGTRLTVT.